This T cell receptor beta chain came from a study of preoperative IRX-2 immunotherapy in early breast cancer. Treatment specified: preoperative locoregional IRX-2 cytokine immunotherapy. Patients received preoperative, locoregional IRX-2 cytokine immunotherapy in a phase Ib study. The CDR3 consists of 18 residues. The V end lost 1 base, the J end lost 4 bases, and 17 bases lay between the germline ends. CDR1 is MNHNS, CDR2 SASEGT, per germline. Profiled with immunoSEQ multiplex PCR; TCRdb holds only in-frame clones, not every one. The sample has around 13,000 clones; approximately 91% are singletons. Sample acquisition took place from a patient treated with IRX-2 immunotherapy. The J gene is TRBJ1-6, the V gene TRBV6-1, with D hard to call. The receptor comes from a human donor with breast cancer. As DNA, the CDR3 is TGTGCCAGCAGTGAAGGGTCCCTCGCAAGCTTTTATAATTCACCCCTCCACTTT. It codes for CASSEGSLASFYNSPLHF.